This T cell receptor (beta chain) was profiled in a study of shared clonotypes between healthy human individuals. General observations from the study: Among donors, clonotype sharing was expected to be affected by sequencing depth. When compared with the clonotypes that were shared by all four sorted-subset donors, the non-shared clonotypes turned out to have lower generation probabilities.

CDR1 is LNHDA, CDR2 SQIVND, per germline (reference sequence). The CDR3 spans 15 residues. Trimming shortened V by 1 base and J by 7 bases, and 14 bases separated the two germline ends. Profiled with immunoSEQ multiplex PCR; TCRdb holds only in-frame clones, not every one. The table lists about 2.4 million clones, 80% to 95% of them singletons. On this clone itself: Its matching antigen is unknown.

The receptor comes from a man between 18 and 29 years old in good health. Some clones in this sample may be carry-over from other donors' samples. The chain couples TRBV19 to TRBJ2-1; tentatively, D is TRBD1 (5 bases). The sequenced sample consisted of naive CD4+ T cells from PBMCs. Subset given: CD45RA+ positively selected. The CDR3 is CASSIAKGIGNEQFF. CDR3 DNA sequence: TGTGCCAGTAGTATAGCAAAGGGGATCGGGAATGAGCAGTTCTTC.